A single sample is the source of the 17 T cell receptor beta chains below, sequenced in a study of T cells in Graves' hyperthyroidism and ophthalmopathy. From RNA transcripts, TCR beta CDR3 regions were amplified. Primed by the HTBI set, a first-round RT-PCR was run on the TCR CDR3. In TCRdb, the multiplex PCR reads were re-called with MiXCR into one record per CDR3 protein. The sample contains 380,000 or so distinct CDR3 sequences, approximately 15% of which appear only once. The sequenced material came from blood. Receptors were obtained from a man aged 25-45 years with Graves' hyperthyroidism that later progressed to Graves' ophthalmopathy.

This clonotype was observed a few times. Given the absence of the conserved phenylalanine or tryptophan at the CDR3 end, a read error is likely. This chain links TRBV28 with TRBJ1-5, with 7 bases identical to TRBD1. Trimming took 6 bases from V and 1 from J; bases not matched to a gene: 15. The CDR3 is made up of 18 amino acids. Germline CDR1 MDHEN, CDR2 SYDVKM. Here the CDR3 reads CASRSDRRSLYSNQPQHL. CDR3 in DNA: TGTGCCAGCAGATCGGACAGGAGGTCATTGTACAGCAATCAGCCCCAGCATCTT.

This clonotype was found many times. The gene calls are TRBV7-9 and TRBJ1-5; D unresolved. Trimming left V 8 bases short and J 0 bases short, with 5 bases between. Per the germline V gene, CDR1 is SEHNR and CDR2 is FQNEAQ (reference sequence). This CDR3 has 12 amino acids. The CDR3 spells CASAHSNQPQHF. The CDR3 DNA reads TGTGCCAGCGCGCATAGCAATCAGCCCCAGCATTTT.

This clonotype appeared a few times. V is TRBV5-1 and J is TRBJ1-2; D gene unclear. The germline V gene has CDR1 SGHRS and CDR2 YFSETQ. The germline V and J ends were trimmed by 5 bases and 8 bases, with 16 bases remaining between them. This CDR3 comprises 13 residues. In DNA, the CDR3 is TGCGCCAGCAGGACGGCCTCTACTGGGGGCTACACCTTC. The encoded protein is CASRTASTGGYTF.

A word on this clonotype: Since a much larger clone is just one base distant, this may be a read error. As the CDR3 is not closed by the conserved phenylalanine or tryptophan, this likely results from a read error. V is TRBV7-2 and J is TRBJ2-3; the D is unclear. Trimming removed 4 bases from V and 0 bases from J, with 5 bases in between. There are 13 residues in the CDR3. Germline-derived CDR1 and CDR2 are SGHTA and FQGNSA. The CDR3 region has the DNA TGTGCCAGCAGCTCTTACAGCACAGATACGCAGTATTGT. Translating it yields CASSSYSTDTQYC.

This clonotype came up a few times. This chain joins TRBV7-9 and TRBJ1-1; D possibly corresponds to TRBD1 (5 bases). The germline V and J ends were trimmed by 2 bases and 10 bases, with 11 bases remaining between them. The V gene's germline CDR1 is SEHNR and CDR2 FQNEAQ (reference sequence). The CDR3 is 12 amino acids. The CDR3 sequence is CASSLIGGAAFF. In nucleotides, the CDR3 is TGTGCCAGCAGCTTAATTGGGGGAGCAGCTTTCTTT.

This clonotype was seen repeatedly, ten times or more. The chain couples TRBV2 to TRBJ1-5; D possibly corresponds to TRBD1 (6 bases). CDR1 SNHLY and CDR2 FYNNEI come from the germline V gene. The ends were cut back, 5 bases at V and 0 bases at J, with 14 bases in the middle. The CDR3 runs 16 residues. The CDR3, as DNA: TGTGCCAGCAGTAGAGGGGGGTGGGGTAGCAATCAGCCCCAGCATTTT. It encodes CASSRGGWGSNQPQHF.

This clonotype was recorded at least ten times. The rearrangement joins TRBV28 to TRBJ1-5; no clear D. This CDR3 has 14 amino acids. Germline values: CDR1 MDHEN, CDR2 SYDVKM. V was pared by 5 bases and J by 4 bases, with 12 bases between. CDR3 sequence reads: CASSPPARNQPQHF. For the CDR3, the DNA is TGTGCCAGCAGTCCCCCGGCACGGAATCAGCCCCAGCATTTT.

CDR3 DNA sequence: TGCGCCAGCAGCCAAGATTGGCAGCCCTACGAGCAGTACTTC. Translated, it gives CASSQDWQPYEQYF. The V call is TRBV4-1, the J call TRBJ2-7; no firm D call. This CDR3 is built from 14 residues. Germline loops: CDR1 MGHRA, CDR2 YSYEKL. The V end was cut by 0 bases, the J end by 2 bases, with 8 bases between.

This clonotype was observed at least ten times. The chain combines TRBV6-1 with TRBJ2-1; D is uncertain. Germline V gene lookup returns CDR1 MNHNS and CDR2 SASEGT. This CDR3 comprises 13 residues. V lost 7 bases and J lost 7, with 14 bases in between. In DNA, the CDR3 is TGTGCCAGCATCCTAGATGGGGAAAATGAGCAGTTCTTC. Its protein product is CASILDGENEQFF.

There are many counts of this clonotype. The chain uses TRBV28 and TRBJ1-5; D is unresolved. Looked up from germline, CDR1 is MDHEN and CDR2 is SYDVKM. The CDR3 length is 16 residues. V lost 2 bases and J 0 bases, leaving 11 bases between the germline ends. The DNA for the CDR3 is TGTGCCAGCAGTTTAAGACGGATTTATAGCAATCAGCCCCAGCATTTT. It yields the protein CASSLRRIYSNQPQHF.

This clonotype has ten or more counts. The CDR3 reads CASSSNPDGNNEQFF. The CDR3 coding sequence is TGTGCCAGCAGCTCGAACCCGGACGGAAACAATGAGCAGTTCTTC. J is TRBJ2-1 and V is TRBV7-8; D is ambiguous. V was shortened by 4 bases and J by 5 bases, with 15 bases between the two germline ends. The length of the CDR3 is 15 residues. Per the germline V gene, CDR1 is SGHVS and CDR2 is FQNEAQ.

Only a few counts were recorded for this clonotype. The rearrangement links TRBV11-2 to TRBJ2-6, with unresolved D. V was trimmed by 6 bases and J by 2 bases, leaving 11 bases between them. Germline CDR1 SGHAT, CDR2 FQNNGV. The CDR3 loop spans 15 amino acids. As DNA, the CDR3 is TGTGCCAGCAGAAGAGTCGGAGCTGGGGCCAACGTCCTGACTTTC. This gives the protein CASRRVGAGANVLTF.

V gene TRBV2 combines with J gene TRBJ1-2; D not resolved. The germline V and J ends were trimmed by 6 bases and 1 base, with 9 bases remaining between them. Germline values: CDR1 SNHLY, CDR2 FYNNEI. This CDR3 has 13 amino acids. The CDR3: CASSRPHNYGYTF. The CDR3 DNA follows: TGTGCCAGCAGCCGCCCCCATAACTATGGCTACACCTTC.

The V gene is TRBV5-6, the J gene TRBJ2-3; D might be TRBD1 or TRBD2, each matching 5 bases. V lost 5 bases and J 0 bases, leaving 16 bases between the germline ends. Germline V gene sequence: CDR1 SGHDT, CDR2 YYEEEE. The CDR3 is 16 residues long. The CDR3 DNA reads as TGTGCCAGCAGTCTCTTCCGACGGGGCAGCACAGATACGCAGTATTTT. It translates to CASSLFRRGSTDTQYF. The full variable domain, with the rest looked up from reference TRBV5-6 and TRBJ2-3, is DAGVTQSPTHLIKTRGQQVTLRCSPKSGHDTVSWYQQALGQGPQFIFQYYEEEERQRGNFPDRFSGHQFPNYSSELNVNALLLGDSALYLCASSLFRRGSTDTQYFGPGTRLTVL.

The chain's CDR3 is CASGGTGGMGETQYF. CDR3 nucleotide sequence: TGTGCCAGCGGGGGGACAGGGGGGATGGGGGAGACCCAGTACTTC. The chain couples TRBV6-1 to TRBJ2-5; the match to TRBD1 covers 11 bases. The CDR3 extends over 15 amino acids. Germline V lookup: CDR1 MNHNS, CDR2 SASEGT. Trimming cost V 8 bases and J 5 bases; bases outside gene matches: 10.

This clonotype was seen repeatedly, ten times or more. V usage is TRBV6-9 and J usage is TRBJ2-5; 10 nucleotides line up with TRBD2. J gave up 4 bases and V 7 bases, and 12 bases lay outside the gene matches. This CDR3 is 16 amino acids long. Per germline, CDR1 MNHGY and CDR2 SVAAGI. As DNA, the CDR3 is TGTGCCAGCACCAAAGGAGCATCTAGCGGGGGAGAGACCCAGTACTTC. Its protein product is CASTKGASSGGETQYF.

The V call is TRBV15, the J call TRBJ2-7; TRBD2 might be the D (5 bases). V was shortened by 1 base and J by 5 bases, with 6 bases between the two germline ends. Germline V gene sequence: CDR1 LNHNV, CDR2 YYDKDF (reference sequence). CDR3 size: 12 residues. CDR3 nucleotide sequence: TGTGCCACCAGCAGAGCCGGGGACGAGCAGTACTTC. This encodes CATSRAGDEQYF.